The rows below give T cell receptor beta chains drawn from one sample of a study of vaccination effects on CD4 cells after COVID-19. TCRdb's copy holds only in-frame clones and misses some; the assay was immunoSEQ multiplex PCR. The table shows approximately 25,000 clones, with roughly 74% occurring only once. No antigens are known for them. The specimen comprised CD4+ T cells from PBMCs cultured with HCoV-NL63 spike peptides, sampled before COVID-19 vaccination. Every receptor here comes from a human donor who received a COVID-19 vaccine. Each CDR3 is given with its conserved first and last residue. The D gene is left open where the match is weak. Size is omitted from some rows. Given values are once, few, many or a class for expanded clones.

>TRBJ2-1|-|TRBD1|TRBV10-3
TGTGCCATCAGTGAGTCTGGGACAGGGGGTTATGAGCAGTTCTTC
CAISESGTGGYEQFF
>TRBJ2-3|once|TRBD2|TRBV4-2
TGTGCCAGCAGCCAAGATCGGGCTAGCGGGGCAGATACGCAGTATTTT
CASSQDRASGADTQYF
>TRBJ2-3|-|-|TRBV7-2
TGTGCCAGCAGCTTAGGCGGGGGCAGGGTCATGGATACGCAGTATTTT
CASSLGGGRVMDTQYF
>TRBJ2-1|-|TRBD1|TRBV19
TGTGCCAGTAGAAAGACGACAGGGGGAACCTACAATGAGCAGTTCTTC
CASRKTTGGTYNEQFF
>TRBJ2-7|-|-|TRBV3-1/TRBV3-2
TGTGCCAGCAGCCAATCCGGGGGTGGGTACGAGCAGTACTTC
CASSQSGGGYEQYF
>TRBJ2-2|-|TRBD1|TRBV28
TGTGCCAGCATAGGGGGCGCGGGACAGGGGCACACCGGGGAGCTGTTTTTT
CASIGGAGQGHTGELFF
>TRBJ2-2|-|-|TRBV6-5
TGTGCCAGCAGTCCCCCCGCCACCGGGGAGCTGTTTTTT
CASSPPATGELFF
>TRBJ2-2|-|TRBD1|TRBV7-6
TGTGCCAGCAGCTTAGCCCGACAGGGCGCCGGGGAGCTGTTTTTT
CASSLARQGAGELFF
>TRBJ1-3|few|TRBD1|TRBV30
TGTGCCCGGACAGGGGGAAACACCATATATTTT
CARTGGNTIYF
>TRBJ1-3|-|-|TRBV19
TGTGCCAGTAGGGAGACAGAAGTGGACACCATATATTTT
CASRETEVDTIYF
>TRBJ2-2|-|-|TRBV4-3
TGCGCCAGCAGCCAAGAAAACCGGAACACCGGGGAGCTGTTTTTT
CASSQENRNTGELFF
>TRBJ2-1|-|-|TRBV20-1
TGCAGTGCTAGTGGTGGGGATGCCTACAATGAGCAGTTCTTC
CSASGGDAYNEQFF
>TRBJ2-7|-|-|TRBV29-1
TGCAGCGTTGTGAGCGCGTATTCCTACGAGCAGTACTTC
CSVVSAYSYEQYF
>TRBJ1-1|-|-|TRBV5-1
TGCGCCAGCAGCTTACCAGGGGCAGGTATCGCTGAAGCTTTCTTT
CASSLPGAGIAEAFF
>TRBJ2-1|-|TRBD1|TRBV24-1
TGTGCCACCAGTGAGGGACAGGAATACAATGAGCAGTTCTTC
CATSEGQEYNEQFF
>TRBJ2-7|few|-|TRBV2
TGTGCCAGCAGGGGGGACTACGAGCAGTACTTC
CASRGDYEQYF
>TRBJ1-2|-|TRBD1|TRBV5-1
TGCGCCAGCAGCCCACCCCCGGGACAGGGCCGCGTCAAAGGCTACACCTTC
CASSPPPGQGRVKGYTF
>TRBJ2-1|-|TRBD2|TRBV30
TGTGCCTGGCGGCCAACTTTACTCCTAGCGGGGGGGAGCTCCTACAATGAGCAGTTCTTC
CAWRPTLLLAGGSSYNEQFF
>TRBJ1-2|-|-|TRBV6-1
TGTGCCAGCAGTGAGGGAGGGGGTGACTCCTATGGCTACACCTTC
CASSEGGGDSYGYTF
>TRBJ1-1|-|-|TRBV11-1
TGTGCCAGCAGCGTTATGCAGGGGTTCACTGAAGCTTTCTTT
CASSVMQGFTEAFF
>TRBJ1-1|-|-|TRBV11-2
TGTGCCAGCAGCTTAGCTGCTGGGAACACTGAAGCTTTCTTT
CASSLAAGNTEAFF
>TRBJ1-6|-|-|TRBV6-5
TGTGCCAGCAGCGGTATACTTGGGTCACCCCTCCACTTT
CASSGILGSPLHF
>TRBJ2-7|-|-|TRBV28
TGTGCCAGCAGTTCCCCGGGACGCACGTACGAGCAGTACTTC
CASSSPGRTYEQYF
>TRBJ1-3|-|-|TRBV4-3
TGCGCCAGCAGCCAATACCTACAATCAGGGGCCGGAAACACCATATATTTT
CASSQYLQSGAGNTIYF
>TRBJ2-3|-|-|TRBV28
TGTGCCAGCAGTTCCCCCGGGTCGTACGCCACAGATACGCAGTATTTT
CASSSPGSYATDTQYF
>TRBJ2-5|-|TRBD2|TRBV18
TGTGCCAGCTCACCAGGTGCGGGGGTCTTCCAAGAGACCCAGTACTTC
CASSPGAGVFQETQYF
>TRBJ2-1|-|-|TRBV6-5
TGTGCCAGCAGTTCCAGGGTTAATGAGCAGTTCTTC
CASSSRVNEQFF
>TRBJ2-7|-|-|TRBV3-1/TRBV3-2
TGTGCCAGCAGCCCCGGGGACTCTCTGCTCTCCTACGAGCAGTACTTC
CASSPGDSLLSYEQYF
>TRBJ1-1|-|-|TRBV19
TGTGCCAGTAGTATAGGGTCCAGGGCTGAAGCTTTCTTT
CASSIGSRAEAFF
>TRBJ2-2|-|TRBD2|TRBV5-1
TGCGCCAGCAGCTTGGACGGGAGGGAGAACACCGGGGAGCTGTTTTTT
CASSLDGRENTGELFF
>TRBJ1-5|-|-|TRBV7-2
TGTGCCAGCACCACGGGCCTGGGGCAGAATCAGCCCCAGCATTTT
CASTTGLGQNQPQHF
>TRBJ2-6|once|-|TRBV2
TGTGCCAGCAGTGATCGGGGTCACTCTGGGGCCAACGTCCTGACTTTC
CASSDRGHSGANVLTF
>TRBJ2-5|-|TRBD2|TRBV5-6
TGTGCCAGCAGTCAGCTAGCGGGAGTAGCAGAGACCCAGTACTTC
CASSQLAGVAETQYF
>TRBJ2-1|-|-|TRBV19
TGTGCCAGTAGTATAGGGGTGGGAGGAACCTACAATGAGCAGTTCTTC
CASSIGVGGTYNEQFF
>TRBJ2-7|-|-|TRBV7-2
TGTGCCAGCAGCTTAGATTCCGGGGCCCGTAGGGAGCAGTACTTC
CASSLDSGARREQYF
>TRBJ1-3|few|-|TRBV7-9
TGTGCCAGCAGCTTATACGGGCGTCGGTCTGGAAACACCATATATTTT
CASSLYGRRSGNTIYF
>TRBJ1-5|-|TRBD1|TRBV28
TGTGCCAGCAGGACAGGGCGGGTGGGCAATCAGCCCCAGCATTTT
CASRTGRVGNQPQHF
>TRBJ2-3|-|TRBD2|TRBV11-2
TGTGCCAGCAGCGTGCAACTAGCGACGGATACGCAGTATTTT
CASSVQLATDTQYF
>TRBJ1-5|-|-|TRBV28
TGTGCCAGCACCCAGGGCGTTAGCAATCAGCCCCAGCATTTT
CASTQGVSNQPQHF
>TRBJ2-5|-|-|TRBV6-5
TGTGCCAGCCAAAGCGGGGCAGGGGGGAGAGAGACCCAGTACTTC
CASQSGAGGRETQYF
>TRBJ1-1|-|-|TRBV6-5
TGTGCCAGCAGTTACATTTCCAACACTGAAGCTTTCTTT
CASSYISNTEAFF
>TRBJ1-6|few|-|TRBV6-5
TGTGCCAGCAGTTACGCCTCCGGGACTGGTAATTCACCCCTCCACTTT
CASSYASGTGNSPLHF
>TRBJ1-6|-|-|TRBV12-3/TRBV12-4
TGTGCCAGCAGTTTAGATCGGAATTCACCCCTCCACTTT
CASSLDRNSPLHF
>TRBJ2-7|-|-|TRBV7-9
TGTGCCAGCAGCTCCATACAGGGCCCCGAGCAGTACTTC
CASSSIQGPEQYF
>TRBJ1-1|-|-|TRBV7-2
TGTGCCAGCAGCCCGGGAGTGGGTCTAGGAATGAACACTGAAGCTTTCTTT
CASSPGVGLGMNTEAFF
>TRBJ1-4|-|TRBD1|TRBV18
TGTGCCAGCTCACCTGGACAGGGGGCTTTTAATGAAAAACTGTTTTTT
CASSPGQGAFNEKLFF
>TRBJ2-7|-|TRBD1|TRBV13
TGTGCCAGCAGCTTAGCGGGGGACAGGCGACAGTTCTCCTACGAGCAGTACTTC
CASSLAGDRRQFSYEQYF
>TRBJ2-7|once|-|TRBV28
TGTGCCAGCAGTTTGTCAGGAATGGGCTACGAGCAGTACTTC
CASSLSGMGYEQYF
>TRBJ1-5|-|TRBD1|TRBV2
TGTGCCAGCAATCGGGACAGCCATAGCAATCAGCCCCAGCATTTT
CASNRDSHSNQPQHF
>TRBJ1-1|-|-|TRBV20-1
TGCAGTGCTGGTGACAGGAACACTGAAGCTTTCTTT
CSAGDRNTEAFF
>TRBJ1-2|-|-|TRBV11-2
TGTGCCAGCAGCTTATTGGGTGGGCAGCCCTATGGCTACACCTTC
CASSLLGGQPYGYTF